These 3 T cell receptor beta chains came from one sample sequenced in a study of Tregs in tolerant kidney transplant recipients. Some clones are missing from TCRdb's copy, which holds only in-frame ones; the method was immunoSEQ multiplex PCR. The table includes some 65,000 clones, 84% detected once. Specimen: CD4+ T cells from blood. The receptors derive from a human donor in good health.

This chain joins TRBV11-3 and TRBJ1-2; D gene uncertain. The V end was cut by 5 bases, the J end by 10 bases, with 17 bases between. Germline CDR1 reads SGHNT; CDR2 reads YENEEA. The CDR3 consists of 13 residues. DNA for the CDR3: TGTGCCAGCAGCCCCGGGCAGGAAGAACACTACACCTTC. Its protein product is CASSPGQEEHYTF. The variable domain in full, with the rest retrieved from reference TRBV11-3 and TRBJ1-2, is EAGVVQSPRYKIIEKKQPVAFWCNPISGHNTLYWYLQNLGQGPELLIRYENEEAVDDSQLPKDRFSAERLKGVDSTLKIQPAELGDSAVYLCASSPGQEEHYTFGSGTRLTVV.

This rearrangement joins TRBV6-1 to TRBJ1-2; D is undetermined. The CDR3 covers 13 residues. Germline V gives CDR1 MNHNS, CDR2 SASEGT. Trimming removed 6 bases at V and 3 bases at J, with 11 bases between. For the CDR3, the DNA is TGTGCCAGCAGCCACCTCACCTACTATGGCTACACCTTC. Protein sequence: CASSHLTYYGYTF.

The V call is TRBV9, the J call TRBJ2-1; 7 bases are a match to TRBD2. Germline V gives CDR1 SGDLS, CDR2 YYNGEE. There are 15 residues in the CDR3. V was pared by 4 bases and J by 3 bases, with 7 bases of the junction left unmatched. The CDR3 is CASSSRTRGYNEQFF. Written as DNA, the CDR3 is TGTGCCAGCAGCTCACGGACTAGGGGCTACAATGAGCAGTTCTTC.